Below, one TCR beta chain is given with its context. The CDR3 extends over 13 amino acids. The V gene lost 8 bases and the J gene lost 7 bases, with 17 bases spanning the gap. CDR1 is LNHDA, CDR2 SQIVND, per germline (reference sequence). Sequenced by immunoSEQ multiplex PCR; TCRdb stores in-frame clones only, minus some. This sample carries approximately 260,000 clones, about nine tenths of them seen once, and the ten largest clones take approximately 2%. This specimen comes from a study of blood T cell repertoires in COVID-19. Study in general: Samples of COVID-19 (acute and convalescent) were obtained from the United States, Italy and Spain.

Participants came from about two dozen US areas, aged roughly 18 to 90 years. Two negative PCRs, clearance, or symptom resolution characterized the recovered Cohort 3 donors. Material: PBMCs or T cells enriched from blood (not recorded which). This rearrangement joins TRBV19 to TRBJ1-2; D might be TRBD1 (6 bases). The TCR originated in a woman aged 18-29 years who had recovered from COVID-19. DNA for the CDR3: TGTGCCAGTCGGAACAGGGAAGGATTTGGCTACACCTTC. It codes for CASRNREGFGYTF.